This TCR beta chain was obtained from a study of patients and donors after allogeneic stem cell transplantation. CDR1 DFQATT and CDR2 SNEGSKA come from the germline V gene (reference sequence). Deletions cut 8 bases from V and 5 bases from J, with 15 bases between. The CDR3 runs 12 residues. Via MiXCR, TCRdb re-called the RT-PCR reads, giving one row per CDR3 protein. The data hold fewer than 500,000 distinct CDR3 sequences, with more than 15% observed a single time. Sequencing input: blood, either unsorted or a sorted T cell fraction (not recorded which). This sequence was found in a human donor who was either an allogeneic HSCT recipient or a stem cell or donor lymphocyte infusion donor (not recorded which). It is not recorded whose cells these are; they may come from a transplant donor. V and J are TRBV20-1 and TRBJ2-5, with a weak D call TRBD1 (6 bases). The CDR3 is CSYRVQRETQYF. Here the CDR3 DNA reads TGCAGTTACAGGGTGCAGCGCGAGACCCAGTACTTC.